The TCR beta chain under discussion was sequenced for a study of control samples from healthy donors and cancer patients. The junction had 3 bases not matched to a gene; V was cut back by 3 bases and J by 2 bases. Germline CDR1 reads SGHKS; CDR2 reads YYEKEE (reference sequence). The CDR3 totals 14 residues. Profiled with immunoSEQ multiplex PCR; TCRdb holds only in-frame clones, not every one. Here the sample spans about 90,000 clones, 75% to 95% being singletons. The chain combines TRBV5-5 with TRBJ2-7; 9 bases line up with TRBD1. This clonotype was sampled from a woman aged 18-30 years in good health. Sequencing was done on a sample of blood. The CDR3 DNA follows: TGTGCCAGCAGCTCCCGGGACAGGGCCTACGAGCAGTACTTC. Translated, it gives CASSSRDRAYEQYF.